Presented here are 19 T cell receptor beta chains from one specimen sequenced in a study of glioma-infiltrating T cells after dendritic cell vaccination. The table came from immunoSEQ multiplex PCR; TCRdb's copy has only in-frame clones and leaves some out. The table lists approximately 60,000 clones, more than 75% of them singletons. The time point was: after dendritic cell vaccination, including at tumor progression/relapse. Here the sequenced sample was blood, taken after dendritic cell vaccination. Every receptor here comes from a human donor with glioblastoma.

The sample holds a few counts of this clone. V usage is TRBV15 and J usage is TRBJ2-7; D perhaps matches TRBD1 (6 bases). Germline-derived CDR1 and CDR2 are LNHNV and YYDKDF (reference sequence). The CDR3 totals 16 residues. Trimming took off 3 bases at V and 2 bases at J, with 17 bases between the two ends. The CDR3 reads CATSRESAGAAYEQYF. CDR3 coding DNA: TGTGCCACCAGCAGGGAGTCAGCAGGGGCGGCCTACGAGCAGTACTTC.

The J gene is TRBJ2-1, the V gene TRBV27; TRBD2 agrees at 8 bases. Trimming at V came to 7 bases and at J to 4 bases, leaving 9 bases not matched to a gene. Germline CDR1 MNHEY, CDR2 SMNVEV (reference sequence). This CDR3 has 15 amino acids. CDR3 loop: CASNGGGGSYNEQFF. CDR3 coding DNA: TGTGCCAGCAACGGGGGCGGGGGGTCGTACAATGAGCAGTTCTTC.

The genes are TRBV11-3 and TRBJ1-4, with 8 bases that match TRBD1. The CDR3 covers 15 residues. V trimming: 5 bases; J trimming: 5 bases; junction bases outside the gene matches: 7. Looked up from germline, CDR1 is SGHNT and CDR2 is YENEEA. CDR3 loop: CASSPRDRPNEKLFF. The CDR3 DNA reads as TGTGCCAGCAGCCCCCGGGACAGGCCGAATGAAAAACTGTTTTTT.

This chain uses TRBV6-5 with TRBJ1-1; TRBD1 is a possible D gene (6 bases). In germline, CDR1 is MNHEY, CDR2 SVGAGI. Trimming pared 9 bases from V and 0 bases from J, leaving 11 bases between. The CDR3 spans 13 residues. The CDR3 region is CASRGAVNTEAFF. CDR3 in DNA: TGTGCCAGTCGGGGGGCAGTGAACACTGAAGCTTTCTTT.

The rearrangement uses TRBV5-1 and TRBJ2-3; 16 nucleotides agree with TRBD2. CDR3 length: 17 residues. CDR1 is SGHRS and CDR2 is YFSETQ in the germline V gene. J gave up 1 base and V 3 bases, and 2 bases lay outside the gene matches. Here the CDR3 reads CASSSGTSGGGTDTQYF. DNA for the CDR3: TGCGCCAGCAGCTCGGGGACTAGCGGGGGGGGCACAGATACGCAGTATTTT. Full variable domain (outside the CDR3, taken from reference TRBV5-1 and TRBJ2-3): KAGVTQTPRYLIKTRGQQVTLSCSPISGHRSVSWYQQTPGQGLQFLFEYFSETQRNKGNFPGRFSGRQFSNSRSEMNVSTLELGDSALYLCASSSGTSGGGTDTQYFGPGTRLTVL.

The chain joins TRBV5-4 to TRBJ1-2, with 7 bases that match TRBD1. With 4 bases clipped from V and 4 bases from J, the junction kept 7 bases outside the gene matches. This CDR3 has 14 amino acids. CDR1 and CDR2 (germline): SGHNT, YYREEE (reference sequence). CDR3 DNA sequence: TGTGCCAGCAGCCCAGGACAGGAGTTCTATGGCTACACCTTC. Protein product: CASSPGQEFYGYTF.

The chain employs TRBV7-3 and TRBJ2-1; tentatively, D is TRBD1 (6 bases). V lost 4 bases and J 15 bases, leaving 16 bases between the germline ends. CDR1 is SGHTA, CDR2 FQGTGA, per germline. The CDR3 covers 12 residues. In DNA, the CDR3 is TGTGCCAGCAGCTCCCAGGGGAATCGACTGTTCTTC. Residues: CASSSQGNRLFF.

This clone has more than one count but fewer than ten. The CDR3 nucleotides are TGTGCCAGCAGCTTATCGGGCACCGGGGAGCTGTTTTTT. As protein: CASSLSGTGELFF. This chain uses TRBV7-2 with TRBJ2-2; D gene ambiguous. CDR1 and CDR2 from the germline V gene are SGHTA and FQGNSA. CDR3 size: 13 residues. Trimming took 2 bases from V and 4 from J, leaving 5 bases between them.

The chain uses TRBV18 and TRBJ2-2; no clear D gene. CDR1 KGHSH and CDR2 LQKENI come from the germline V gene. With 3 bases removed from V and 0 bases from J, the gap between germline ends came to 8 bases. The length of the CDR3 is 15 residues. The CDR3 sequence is CASSPFSSNTGELFF. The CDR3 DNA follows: TGTGCCAGCTCACCCTTCTCTTCGAACACCGGGGAGCTGTTTTTT.

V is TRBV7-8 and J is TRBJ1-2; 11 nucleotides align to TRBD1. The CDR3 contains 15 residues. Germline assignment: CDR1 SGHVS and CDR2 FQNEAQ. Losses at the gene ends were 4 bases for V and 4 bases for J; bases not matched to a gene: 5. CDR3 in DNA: TGTGCCAGCAGCTCCGGACAGGGGGCTACCTATGGCTACACCTTC. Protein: CASSSGQGATYGYTF.

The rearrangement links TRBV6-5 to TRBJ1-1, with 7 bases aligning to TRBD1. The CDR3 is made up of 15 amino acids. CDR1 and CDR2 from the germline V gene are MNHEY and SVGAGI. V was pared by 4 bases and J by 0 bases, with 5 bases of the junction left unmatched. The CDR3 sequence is CASSSTGRMNTEAFF. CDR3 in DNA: TGTGCCAGCAGTTCGACAGGGAGAATGAACACTGAAGCTTTCTTT.

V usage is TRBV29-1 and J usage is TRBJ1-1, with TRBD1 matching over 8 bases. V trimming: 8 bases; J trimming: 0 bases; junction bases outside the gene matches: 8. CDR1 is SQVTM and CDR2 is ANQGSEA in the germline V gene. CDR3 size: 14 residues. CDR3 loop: CSHRSGGLNTEAFF. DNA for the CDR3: TGCAGCCACCGGTCAGGGGGCCTGAACACTGAAGCTTTCTTT.

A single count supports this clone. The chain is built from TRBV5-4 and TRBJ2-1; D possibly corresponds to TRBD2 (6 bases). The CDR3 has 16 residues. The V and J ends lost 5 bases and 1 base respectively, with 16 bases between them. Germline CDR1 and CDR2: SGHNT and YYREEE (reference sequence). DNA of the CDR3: TGTGCCAGCAGGGGGAGTAGCGGAAAGTCCTACAATGAGCAGTTCTTC. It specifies CASRGSSGKSYNEQFF.

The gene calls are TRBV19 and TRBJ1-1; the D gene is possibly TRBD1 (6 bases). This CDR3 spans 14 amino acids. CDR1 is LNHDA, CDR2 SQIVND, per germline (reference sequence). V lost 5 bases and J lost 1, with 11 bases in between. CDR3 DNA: TGTGCCAGTAGTTACAGGGAACCGAACACTGAAGCTTTCTTT. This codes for CASSYREPNTEAFF.

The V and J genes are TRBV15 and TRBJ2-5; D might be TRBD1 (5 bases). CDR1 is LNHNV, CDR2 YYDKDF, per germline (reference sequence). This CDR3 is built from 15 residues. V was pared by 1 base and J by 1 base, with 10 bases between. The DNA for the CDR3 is TGTGCCACCAGCAGAGGGGGCCCCTCCCAAGAGACCCAGTACTTC. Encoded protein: CATSRGGPSQETQYF.

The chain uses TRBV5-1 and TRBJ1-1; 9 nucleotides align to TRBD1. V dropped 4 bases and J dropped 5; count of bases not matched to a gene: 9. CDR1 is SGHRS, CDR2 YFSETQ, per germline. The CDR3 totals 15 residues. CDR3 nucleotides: TGCGCCAGCAGCGCCCGGACAGGGGAGAATACTGAAGCTTTCTTT. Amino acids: CASSARTGENTEAFF.

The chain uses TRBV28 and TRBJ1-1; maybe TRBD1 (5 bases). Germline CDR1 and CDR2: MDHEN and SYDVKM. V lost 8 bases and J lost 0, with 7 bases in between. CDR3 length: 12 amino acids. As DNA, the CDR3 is TGTGCCAGCGGACACTTGAACACTGAAGCTTTCTTT. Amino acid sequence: CASGHLNTEAFF.

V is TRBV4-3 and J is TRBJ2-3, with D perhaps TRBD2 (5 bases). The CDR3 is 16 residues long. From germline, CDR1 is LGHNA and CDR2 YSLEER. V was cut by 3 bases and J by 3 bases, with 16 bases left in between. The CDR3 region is CASSQALSVGTDTQYF. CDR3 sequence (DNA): TGCGCCAGCAGCCAGGCACTTAGCGTGGGGACAGATACGCAGTATTTT.

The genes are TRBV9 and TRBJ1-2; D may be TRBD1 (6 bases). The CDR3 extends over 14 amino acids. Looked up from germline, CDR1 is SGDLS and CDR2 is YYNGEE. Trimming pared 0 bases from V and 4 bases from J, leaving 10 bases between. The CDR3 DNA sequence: TGTGCCAGCAGCGTAGTGGGAGGGGGCTATGGCTACACCTTC. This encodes CASSVVGGGYGYTF. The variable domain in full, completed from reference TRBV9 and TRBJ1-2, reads DSGVTQTPKHLITATGQRVTLRCSPRSGDLSVYWYQQSLDQGLQFLIQYYNGEERAKGNILERFSAQQFPDLHSELNLSSLELGDSALYFCASSVVGGGYGYTFGSGTRLTVV.